This entry lists 25 T cell receptor beta chains sequenced from one sample in a study of blood T cell repertoires in COVID-19 (dated by TCRdb to the early 2020s). The library came from the immunoSEQ multiplex PCR assay. TCRdb retrieved this table from immuneACCESS and kept in-frame rearrangements only. Not all clones are present; in checked studies, unresolved V genes account for under half, and no reason is known for the remainder. Present in this sample are 140,000 to 150,000 clones, 88% of which were seen just once. Roughly 1.9% of the sample lies in the top ten. Sequenced: peripheral blood. These receptors were taken from a man in his 70s with acute or convalescent COVID-19.

The V gene is TRBV29-1, the J gene TRBJ1-2; D is uncertain. V was pared by 4 bases and J by 0 bases, with 3 bases between. Germline V lookup: CDR1 SQVTM, CDR2 ANQGSEA. The CDR3 has 11 amino acids. The CDR3 here is CSVATNYGYTF. The CDR3 region has the DNA TGCAGCGTTGCTACTAACTATGGCTACACCTTC.

The J gene is TRBJ2-3, the V gene TRBV29-1; D is possibly TRBD2 (7 bases). This CDR3 comprises 13 residues. Germline CDR1 is SQVTM and CDR2 is ANQGSEA. The V and J ends lost 2 bases and 5 bases respectively, with 11 bases between them. CDR3 protein: CSVELGGGDTQYF. The CDR3 DNA reads TGCAGCGTTGAACTAGGGGGGGGAGATACGCAGTATTTT.

This clone has just a few counts. This chain joins TRBV7-8 and TRBJ2-7; 10 bases are a match to TRBD2. The J segment lost 6 bases and the V segment lost 2 bases, leaving 4 bases of the junction unmatched. The length of the CDR3 is 14 residues. The germline V gene has CDR1 SGHVS and CDR2 FQNEAQ. In nucleotides, the CDR3 is TGTGCCAGCAGCTTAATAGCGGGAGGAGGCGAGCAGTACTTC. Translated, it gives CASSLIAGGGEQYF.

Concerning this clone itself: One end of the junction varies from germline; a read error may be responsible. The rearrangement joins TRBV5-1 to TRBJ2-7; 10 bases match TRBD1. Germline CDR1 SGHRS, CDR2 YFSETQ. The CDR3 totals 14 residues. This chain's CDR3 is CASSLRDRGGYESF. The CDR3 DNA reads TGCGCCAGCAGCCTTCGGGACAGGGGAGGTTACGAATCCTTC.

This chain links TRBV3-1 (or the pseudogene TRBV3-2) with TRBJ1-6, with D hard to call. Trimming removed 1 base at V and 4 bases at J, with 5 bases between. The CDR3 contains 14 residues. Germline CDR1 reads LGHDT; CDR2 reads YNNKEL (reference sequence). The CDR3 nucleotides are TGTGCCAGCAGCCAAGGAGGTTATAATTCACCCCTCCACTTT. This sequence encodes CASSQGGYNSPLHF.

The CDR3 DNA is TGTGCCAGCAGCCCCGGGACAGGGGGCGTCACTGAAGCTTTCTTT. The encoded protein is CASSPGTGGVTEAFF. The chain recombines TRBV11-2 with TRBJ1-1; 12 bases line up with TRBD1. The CDR3 extends over 15 amino acids. The germline V gene has CDR1 SGHAT and CDR2 FQNNGV. V lost 5 bases, J lost 4 bases, and 5 bases stayed unmatched.

This clone has just one count. The V gene is TRBV19, the J gene TRBJ2-3; 11 bases are shared with TRBD1. There are 17 residues in the CDR3. The V and J ends lost 5 bases and 4 bases, in that order; junction bases with no gene match: 11. Germline V lookup: CDR1 LNHDA, CDR2 SQIVND (reference sequence). Here the CDR3 reads CASSSRGQGGTSDTQYF. The DNA of the CDR3 is TGTGCCAGTAGTTCGAGGGGACAGGGGGGAACGTCAGATACGCAGTATTTT. The whole variable domain, remainder taken from reference TRBV19 and TRBJ2-3, is DGGITQSPKYLFRKEGQNVTLSCEQNLNHDAMYWYRQDPGQGLRLIYYSQIVNDFQKGDIAEGYSVSREKKESFPLTVTSAQKNPTAFYLCASSSRGQGGTSDTQYFGPGTRLTVL.

The chain links TRBV2 to TRBJ1-5; D remains unclear. The CDR3 consists of 14 residues. V dropped 3 bases and J dropped 9 bases, with 15 bases sitting between them. From germline, CDR1 is SNHLY and CDR2 FYNNEI. The CDR3 protein is CASSDLTGSGPQHF. CDR3 coding DNA: TGTGCCAGCAGTGACCTGACGGGGTCTGGGCCCCAGCATTTT.

This chain joins TRBV29-1 and TRBJ2-2; maybe TRBD1 (5 bases). Germline CDR1 and CDR2: SQVTM and ANQGSEA. Between the trimmed V and J ends, which lost 1 base and 6 bases, there was a span of 12 bases. The CDR3 totals 14 residues. DNA of the CDR3: TGCAGCGTTGAAGCCCCAGGGAAACCCGGGGAGCTGTTTTTT. This translates into CSVEAPGKPGELFF.

This clone was counted a few times. The V and J genes are TRBV14 and TRBJ2-1; 12 nucleotides match TRBD1. The CDR3 contains 16 residues. CDR1 and CDR2 from the germline V gene are SGHDN and FVKESK. With 3 bases clipped from V and 4 bases from J, the junction kept 4 bases outside the gene matches. The DNA of the CDR3 is TGTGCCAGCAGCCAGGGACAGGGGGCTTTGTACAATGAGCAGTTCTTC. Protein sequence: CASSQGQGALYNEQFF.

The gene calls are TRBV6-1 and TRBJ1-5; 10 bases map to TRBD1. Trimming at V came to 3 bases and at J to 5 bases, leaving 13 bases not matched to a gene. The V gene's germline CDR1 is MNHNS and CDR2 SASEGT. CDR3 length equals 18 residues. CDR3 region: CASSDDTGTGEVDQPQHF. Written as DNA, the CDR3 is TGTGCCAGCAGTGACGACACCGGGACAGGGGAAGTGGATCAGCCCCAGCATTTT.

For this clone: Other DNA sequences in this specimen translate into the identical CDR3. This rearrangement joins TRBV21-1 to TRBJ2-3; TRBD2 was called by the table and not checked on the DNA. TRBV21-1 represents a pseudogene. CDR3 size: 16 residues. The CDR3 DNA reads TGTGCCAGCATCCTGAGGGCATATACGGACACAGATACGCAGTATTTT. Amino acids: CASILRAYTDTDTQYF.

V usage is TRBV24-1 and J usage is TRBJ2-1; 8 bases map to TRBD1. The CDR3 consists of 16 residues. V was pared by 4 bases and J by 3 bases, with 7 bases of the junction left unmatched. CDR1 is KGHDR and CDR2 is SFDVKD in the germline V gene. The CDR3 bases are TGTGCCACCAGTGACCCCGGACAGGGAAGCTACAATGAGCAGTTCTTC. It encodes CATSDPGQGSYNEQFF.

The rearrangement uses TRBV29-1 and TRBJ2-5; 7 positions match TRBD1. The J segment lost 3 bases and the V segment lost 6 bases, leaving 13 bases of the junction unmatched. The V gene's germline CDR1 is SQVTM and CDR2 ANQGSEA. The CDR3 totals 15 residues. CDR3 sequence reads: CSVTDPGQRKETQYF. The CDR3 DNA is TGCAGCGTCACCGACCCGGGACAGAGAAAAGAGACCCAGTACTTC.

The chain carries TRBV28 and TRBJ2-3; 16 bases are a match to TRBD2. CDR1 is MDHEN and CDR2 is SYDVKM in the germline V gene. Trimming at V came to 6 bases and at J to 4 bases, leaving 7 bases not matched to a gene. The CDR3 runs to 17 residues. DNA of the CDR3: TGTGCCAGCAGCCCGCCGGGACTAGCGGGAGGGGCAGATACGCAGTATTTT. Its translation: CASSPPGLAGGADTQYF.

The rearrangement joins TRBV2 to TRBJ1-4; 10 nucleotides line up with TRBD1. The CDR3 loop spans 14 amino acids. The J segment lost 10 bases and the V segment lost 6 bases, leaving 8 bases of the junction unmatched. Germline V gene sequence: CDR1 SNHLY, CDR2 FYNNEI. The CDR3, as DNA: TGTGCCAGCAGGGACCGGGACAGGGGAAGAAAACTGTTTTTT. Translated, it gives CASRDRDRGRKLFF.

The genes are TRBV5-1 and TRBJ1-1; 8 bases agree with TRBD1. CDR3 length: 15 amino acids. Germline CDR1 reads SGHRS; CDR2 reads YFSETQ. Trimming cost V 0 bases and J 6 bases; bases outside gene matches: 7. CDR3 sequence: CASSLDRGANAEAFF. In DNA, the CDR3 is TGCGCCAGCAGCTTGGACAGGGGGGCTAACGCTGAAGCTTTCTTT.

The gene calls are TRBV7-8 and TRBJ1-5, with TRBD1 as a possible D gene (6 bases). The CDR3 has 17 residues. The germline V gene has CDR1 SGHVS and CDR2 FQNEAQ. Trimming took 0 bases from V and 0 from J, leaving 12 bases between them. CDR3 sequence: CASSLAQGAYSNQPQHF. CDR3 DNA: TGTGCCAGCAGCTTAGCACAGGGAGCCTATAGCAATCAGCCCCAGCATTTT.

The genes are TRBV29-1 and TRBJ1-1, with unresolved D. The length of the CDR3 is 11 residues. Germline V gene lookup returns CDR1 SQVTM and CDR2 ANQGSEA. V was shortened by 8 bases and J by 5 bases, with 12 bases between the two germline ends. CDR3 amino acids: CSYKPGTEAFF. The CDR3 nucleotides are TGCAGCTACAAACCGGGGACTGAAGCTTTCTTT.

This chain joins TRBV28 and TRBJ2-1, with D unresolved. The CDR3 totals 14 residues. CDR1 and CDR2 (germline): MDHEN, SYDVKM. With 1 base removed from V and 6 bases from J, the gap between germline ends came to 10 bases. CDR3 sequence: CASSLSAPGNEQFF. CDR3 DNA: TGTGCCAGCAGTTTATCCGCACCAGGCAATGAGCAGTTCTTC.

The genes are TRBV10-2 and TRBJ2-7, with D maybe TRBD2 (6 bases). The CDR3 extends over 16 amino acids. Trimming left V 7 bases short and J 0 bases short, with 19 bases between. Germline-derived CDR1 and CDR2 are WSHSY and SAAADI. CDR3 region: CASIGWGDSDSYEQYF. For the CDR3, the DNA is TGCGCCAGCATCGGGTGGGGGGACTCCGACTCCTACGAGCAGTACTTC.

CDR3 sequence: CSASPSYEQYF. The DNA for the CDR3 is TGCAGTGCTAGTCCTTCCTACGAGCAGTACTTC. The chain carries TRBV20-1 and TRBJ2-7; D is unclear. V was pared by 3 bases and J by 1 base, with 4 bases between. The CDR3 loop spans 11 amino acids. Germline V gene lookup returns CDR1 DFQATT and CDR2 SNEGSKA (reference sequence).

This clone was detected only once. This chain links TRBV10-3 with TRBJ2-1, with 9 bases that match TRBD1. This CDR3 is built from 13 residues. V was clipped by 6 bases and J by 8 bases; unmatched bases: 5. Germline CDR1 reads ENHRY; CDR2 reads SYGVKD. As DNA, the CDR3 is TGTGCCATCAGCGGACAGGGGAGGGATGAGCAGTTCTTC. It translates to CAISGQGRDEQFF.

The rearrangement uses TRBV5-1 and TRBJ2-5, with D tentatively TRBD2 (6 bases). CDR3 size: 15 residues. Looked up from germline, CDR1 is SGHRS and CDR2 is YFSETQ. Trimming removed 7 bases from V and 4 bases from J, with 20 bases in between. CDR3 coding DNA: TGCGCCAGCTCCAAGCAACGGCCCGGGGGAGAGACCCAGTACTTC. Amino acids: CASSKQRPGGETQYF.

The chain carries TRBV19 and TRBJ1-5; 7 bases align to TRBD1. This CDR3 contains 17 residues. The V gene end was trimmed by 6 bases and the J gene end by 7 bases; junction bases not matched to a gene: 18. Germline V gene sequence: CDR1 LNHDA, CDR2 SQIVND (reference sequence). The CDR3 sequence is CASSREGRGSRGQPQHF. As DNA, the CDR3 is TGTGCCAGTAGCCGCGAGGGCAGGGGGAGTCGGGGACAGCCCCAGCATTTT.